A single sample gave rise to the 12 T cell receptor beta chains below, sequenced in a study of control samples from healthy donors and cancer patients. Profiled with immunoSEQ multiplex PCR; TCRdb holds only in-frame clones, not every one. The repertoire has some 120,000 clones, around 90% of them found once; the top ten carry around 9%. Sequenced sample: blood. Receptors were obtained from a man in his forties or fifties in good health.

This clone came up a few times. V and J are TRBV7-3 and TRBJ2-7; 8 positions match TRBD1. CDR3 length: 13 residues. Germline values: CDR1 SGHTA, CDR2 FQGTGA. V shed 4 bases and J 7 bases; nucleotides not matched to a gene: 6. CDR3 nucleotides: TGTGCCAGCAGCTCGACGGACAGGGCTGAGCAGTACTTC. This encodes CASSSTDRAEQYF.

This chain joins TRBV6-2 or TRBV6-3 and TRBJ2-5; D is uncertain. The CDR3 sequence is 15 residues long. Germline V lookup: CDR1 MNHEY, CDR2 SVGEGT. Trimming took off 6 bases at V and 4 bases at J, with 18 bases between the two ends. The CDR3 DNA follows: TGTGCCAGCAGCAAAGGCCTTATCGTTGGAGAGACCCAGTACTTC. Its translation: CASSKGLIVGETQYF.

This chain connects TRBV6-2 or TRBV6-3 to TRBJ2-6; 11 nucleotides line up with TRBD1. J was trimmed by 3 bases and V by 5 bases; bases with no gene match: 3. The germline gives CDR1 MNHEY, CDR2 SVGEGT. The CDR3 is 16 amino acids. CDR3 bases: TGTGCCAGCAGTGGACAGGGGGCAGGTGGGGCCAACGTCCTGACTTTC. This encodes CASSGQGAGGANVLTF.

This chain links TRBV9 with TRBJ1-2; 8 bases are a match to TRBD1. The CDR3 covers 14 residues. J was trimmed by 4 bases and V by 0 bases; bases with no gene match: 2. The germline gives CDR1 SGDLS, CDR2 YYNGEE. The CDR3 DNA is TGTGCCAGCAGCGTAGATGACAGGGGCTATGGCTACACCTTC. Its translation: CASSVDDRGYGYTF. The entire variable domain, with the rest obtained from reference TRBV9 and TRBJ1-2, is as follows: DSGVTQTPKHLITATGQRVTLRCSPRSGDLSVYWYQQSLDQGLQFLIQYYNGEERAKGNILERFSAQQFPDLHSELNLSSLELGDSALYFCASSVDDRGYGYTFGSGTRLTVV.

This chain links TRBV19 with TRBJ1-1; weak D call: TRBD1 (6 bases). The germline V gene encodes CDR1 LNHDA and CDR2 SQIVND (reference sequence). CDR3 size: 15 residues. V was clipped by 7 bases and J by 4 bases, with 19 bases between them. CDR3 DNA: TGTGCCAGTATACGAGGGGGGCTGAGGGGCACTGAAGCTTTCTTT. Protein product: CASIRGGLRGTEAFF.

This chain links TRBV29-1 with TRBJ1-4, with D perhaps matching TRBD1 (6 bases). V was shortened by 7 bases and J by 8 bases, with 17 bases between the two germline ends. From germline, CDR1 is SQVTM and CDR2 ANQGSEA. This CDR3 contains 13 residues. The CDR3 protein is CSAQPGAGEKLFF. The CDR3, as DNA: TGCAGCGCACAGCCGGGGGCAGGGGAAAAACTGTTTTTT.

The chain links TRBV7-3 to TRBJ2-7; 8 positions agree with TRBD2. After removal of 3 bases from V and 0 bases from J, the junction contained 13 bases not matched to a gene. Per the germline V gene, CDR1 is SGHTA and CDR2 is FQGTGA. This CDR3 has 18 amino acids. For the CDR3, the DNA is TGTGCCAGCAGCTTTGTGTCAGCGGGGGCCGTGAGCTCCTACGAGCAGTACTTC. Translated: CASSFVSAGAVSSYEQYF.

The chain uses TRBV19 and TRBJ1-2, with TRBD1 matching 7 bases. The CDR3 length is 16 residues. The germline gives CDR1 LNHDA, CDR2 SQIVND (reference sequence). With 5 bases clipped from V and 4 bases from J, the junction kept 13 bases outside the gene matches. CDR3 loop: CASSSRQGRTTYGYTF. The CDR3 DNA reads TGTGCCAGTAGTTCAAGACAGGGACGGACAACCTATGGCTACACCTTC.

DNA of the CDR3: TGTGCCAGCAGCCAAGATTCCGGGTCTCTCCAGCCCCAGCATTTT. This gives the protein CASSQDSGSLQPQHF. This rearrangement joins TRBV3-1 (or the pseudogene TRBV3-2) to TRBJ1-5; D unresolved. Germline V gene lookup returns CDR1 LGHDT and CDR2 YNNKEL (reference sequence). The germline V and J ends were trimmed by 0 bases and 7 bases, with 13 bases remaining between them. This CDR3 is 15 amino acids long.

This sequence joins TRBV7-9 and TRBJ1-1; 7 positions match TRBD1. The CDR3 is 16 residues long. Germline CDR1 and CDR2: SEHNR and FQNEAQ (reference sequence). The trim removed 5 bases at V and 1 base at J, leaving 10 bases unmatched. The CDR3 sequence: CASSQWTGTKNTEAFF. CDR3 DNA sequence: TGTGCCAGCAGCCAATGGACAGGAACAAAGAACACTGAAGCTTTCTTT.

This chain connects TRBV30 to TRBJ1-2; tentatively, D is TRBD1 (5 bases). The CDR3 is made up of 12 amino acids. Trimming removed 3 bases at V and 4 bases at J, with 9 bases between. CDR1 and CDR2 from the germline V gene are GTSNPN and SVGIG (reference sequence). CDR3 protein: CAWRTGVYGYTF. CDR3 DNA sequence: TGTGCCTGGAGAACAGGCGTCTATGGCTACACCTTC.

The chain links TRBV2 to TRBJ2-2; D is ambiguous. CDR1 SNHLY and CDR2 FYNNEI come from the germline V gene. The V end was cut by 3 bases, the J end by 5 bases, with 13 bases between. CDR3 length equals 15 residues. The chain's CDR3 is CASSDEVGRTGELFF. The DNA of the CDR3 is TGTGCCAGCAGTGATGAGGTCGGGCGGACCGGGGAGCTGTTTTTT.